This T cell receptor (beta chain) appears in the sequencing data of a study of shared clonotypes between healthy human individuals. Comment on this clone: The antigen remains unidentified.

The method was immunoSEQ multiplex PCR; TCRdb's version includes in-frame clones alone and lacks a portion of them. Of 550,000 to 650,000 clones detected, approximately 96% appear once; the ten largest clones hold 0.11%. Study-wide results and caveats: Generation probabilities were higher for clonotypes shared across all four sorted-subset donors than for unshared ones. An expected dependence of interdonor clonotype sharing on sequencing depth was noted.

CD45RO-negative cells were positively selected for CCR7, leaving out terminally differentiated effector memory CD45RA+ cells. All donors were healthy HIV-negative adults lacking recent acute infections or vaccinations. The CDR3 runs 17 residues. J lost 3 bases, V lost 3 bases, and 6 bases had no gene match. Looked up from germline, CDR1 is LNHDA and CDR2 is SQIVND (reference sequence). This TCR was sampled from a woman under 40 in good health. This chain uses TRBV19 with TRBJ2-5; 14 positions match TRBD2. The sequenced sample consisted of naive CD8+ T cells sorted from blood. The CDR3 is CASSMGLAGAWEETQYF. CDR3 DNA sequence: TGTGCCAGTAGTATGGGACTAGCGGGAGCGTGGGAAGAGACCCAGTACTTC.